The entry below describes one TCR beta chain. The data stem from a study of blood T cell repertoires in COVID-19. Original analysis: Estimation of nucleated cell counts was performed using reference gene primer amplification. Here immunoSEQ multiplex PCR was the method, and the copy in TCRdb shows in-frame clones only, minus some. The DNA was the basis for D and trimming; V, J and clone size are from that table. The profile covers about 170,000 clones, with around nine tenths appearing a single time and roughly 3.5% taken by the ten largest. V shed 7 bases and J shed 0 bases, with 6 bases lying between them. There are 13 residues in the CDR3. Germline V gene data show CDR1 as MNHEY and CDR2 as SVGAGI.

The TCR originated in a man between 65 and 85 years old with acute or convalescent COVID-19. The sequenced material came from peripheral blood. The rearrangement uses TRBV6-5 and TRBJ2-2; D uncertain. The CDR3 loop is CASTPANTGELFF. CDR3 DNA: TGTGCCAGCACCCCCGCGAACACCGGGGAGCTGTTTTTT.